This TCR beta chain was found in a study of blood T cell repertoires in COVID-19. The protocol was immunoSEQ multiplex PCR, while the TCRdb copy is restricted to in-frame clones and leaves out a portion. The sample includes 150,000 to 200,000 clones, about four fifths of them seen just once. The CDR3 is 14 residues long. Germline V gene sequence: CDR1 KGHSH, CDR2 LQKENI. Trimming removed 5 bases from V and 5 bases from J; junction bases left unmatched: 7. The chain links TRBV18 to TRBJ1-1; 8 bases align to TRBD1. The TCR was taken from a middle-aged woman with COVID-19, enrolled during active disease. The sequenced sample was peripheral blood. CDR3 DNA: TGTGCCAGCTCATCCCAGGGGGCGTGGACTGAAGCTTTCTTT. It yields the protein CASSSQGAWTEAFF.